This entry lists 22 T cell receptor beta chains sequenced from one sample in a study of blood T cell repertoires in COVID-19. Some clones are missing from TCRdb's copy, which holds only in-frame ones; the method was immunoSEQ multiplex PCR. The repertoire has a few hundred thousand clones, 85% to 90% of them found once; the top ten carry under 2.5%. The specimen was PBMCs or T cells enriched from blood (not recorded which). The receptors derive from a woman between 55 and 75 years old who had recovered from COVID-19.

This clone was seen a single time. The chain combines TRBV3-1 (or the pseudogene TRBV3-2) with TRBJ2-3, with D tentatively TRBD2 (6 bases). This CDR3 is built from 17 residues. Trimming took off 0 bases at V and 1 base at J, with 14 bases between the two ends. Germline V lookup: CDR1 LGHDT, CDR2 YNNKEL (reference sequence). CDR3 DNA: TGTGCCAGCAGCCAAGATCGGTCTTGGGAGGGCACAGATACGCAGTATTTT. It yields the protein CASSQDRSWEGTDTQYF.

This clone has just one count. The V call is TRBV6-2 or TRBV6-3, the J call TRBJ1-3; 12 bases match TRBD1. J gave up 0 bases and V 2 bases, and 8 bases lay outside the gene matches. Germline V gene lookup returns CDR1 MNHEY and CDR2 SVGEGT. The CDR3 sequence is 19 residues long. CDR3: CASSYDRDRGLRSGNTIYF. CDR3 sequence (DNA): TGTGCCAGCAGTTACGACCGGGACAGGGGGCTCCGCTCTGGAAACACCATATATTTT.

The chain employs TRBV30 and TRBJ1-2; TRBD1 matches at 7 bases. This CDR3 has 14 amino acids. V was clipped by 0 bases and J by 7 bases; unmatched bases: 8. The germline V gene encodes CDR1 GTSNPN and CDR2 SVGIG (reference sequence). This CDR3 reads CAWSVLRTGGGYTF. The CDR3 DNA sequence: TGTGCCTGGAGTGTACTGCGGACAGGAGGTGGCTACACCTTC.

The chain recombines TRBV19 with TRBJ1-5, with D maybe TRBD1 (6 bases). CDR3 size: 14 residues. CDR1 LNHDA and CDR2 SQIVND come from the germline V gene (reference sequence). V lost 5 bases, J lost 3 bases, and 11 bases lay in between. The CDR3 DNA follows: TGTGCCAGTAGTTCAACAGGGTCCAATCAGCCCCAGCATTTT. It translates to CASSSTGSNQPQHF. The full variable domain, with the rest looked up from reference TRBV19 and TRBJ1-5, is DGGITQSPKYLFRKEGQNVTLSCEQNLNHDAMYWYRQDPGQGLRLIYYSQIVNDFQKGDIAEGYSVSREKKESFPLTVTSAQKNPTAFYLCASSSTGSNQPQHFGDGTRLSIL.

This chain uses TRBV18 with TRBJ2-5; D is possibly TRBD2 (5 bases). The length of the CDR3 is 13 residues. Germline-derived CDR1 and CDR2 are KGHSH and LQKENI. V was shortened by 2 bases and J by 4 bases, with 8 bases between the two germline ends. CDR3 amino acids: CASSPYGVETQYF. The CDR3 DNA reads TGTGCCAGCTCACCATACGGGGTAGAGACCCAGTACTTC.

The chain links TRBV29-1 to TRBJ2-1, with D possibly being TRBD2 (5 bases). V was cut by 7 bases and J by 8 bases, with 12 bases left in between. The CDR3 has 11 residues. Germline V gene sequence: CDR1 SQVTM, CDR2 ANQGSEA. The CDR3 here is CSANRGDEQFF. The CDR3 DNA follows: TGCAGCGCAAATCGGGGTGATGAGCAGTTCTTC.

The rearrangement joins TRBV5-1 to TRBJ2-7; possible D gene TRBD1, 6 bases. V was shortened by 0 bases and J by 0 bases, with 10 bases between the two germline ends. This CDR3 spans 15 amino acids. The germline CDR1 and CDR2 sequences are SGHRS and YFSETQ. CDR3 sequence: CASSLEAGASYEQYF. CDR3 nucleotides: TGCGCCAGCAGCTTGGAAGCAGGGGCCTCCTACGAGCAGTACTTC. The full variable domain, its missing parts supplied by reference TRBV5-1 and TRBJ2-7, is KAGVTQTPRYLIKTRGQQVTLSCSPISGHRSVSWYQQTPGQGLQFLFEYFSETQRNKGNFPGRFSGRQFSNSRSEMNVSTLELGDSALYLCASSLEAGASYEQYFGPGTRLTVT.

The gene calls are TRBV7-2 and TRBJ1-1; 8 bases line up with TRBD1. The V segment lost 5 bases and the J segment 4 bases; nucleotides outside the gene matches: 9. In germline, CDR1 is SGHTA, CDR2 FQGNSA. The CDR3 totals 15 residues. The CDR3 is CASSPRTGSSTEAFF. The CDR3 bases are TGTGCCAGCAGCCCAAGGACAGGGAGCAGCACTGAAGCTTTCTTT.

This chain joins TRBV4-2 and TRBJ1-4; tentatively, D is TRBD1 (6 bases). The CDR3 is made up of 15 amino acids. Trimming shortened V by 1 base and J by 8 bases, and 14 bases separated the two germline ends. CDR1 and CDR2 from the germline V gene are LGHNA and YNFKEQ. The CDR3 spells CASSQGWPGEEKLFF. As DNA, the CDR3 is TGTGCCAGCAGCCAAGGGTGGCCAGGGGAAGAAAAACTGTTTTTT.

V is TRBV6-2 or TRBV6-3 and J is TRBJ1-6, with 10 positions matching TRBD1. CDR3 size: 16 residues. V lost 0 bases to trimming and J lost 9 bases; unmatched junction nucleotides: 5. Germline CDR1 MNHEY, CDR2 SVGEGT. CDR3 region: CASSYSYGQGGSPLHF. CDR3 nucleotides: TGTGCCAGCAGTTACTCATACGGACAGGGGGGTTCACCCCTCCACTTT.

V is TRBV6-5 and J is TRBJ1-2; 7 positions match TRBD1. After removal of 5 bases from V and 4 bases from J, the junction contained 10 bases not matched to a gene. The germline CDR1 and CDR2 sequences are MNHEY and SVGAGI. The CDR3 consists of 15 residues. The CDR3 bases are TGTGCCAGCAGTAAACCGGGACAGACTATCTATGGCTACACCTTC. It encodes CASSKPGQTIYGYTF.

The chain links TRBV5-4 to TRBJ2-2; D is unclear. Trimming pared 9 bases from V and 1 base from J, leaving 10 bases between. The CDR3 is made up of 13 amino acids. Germline V lookup: CDR1 SGHNT, CDR2 YYREEE (reference sequence). The CDR3 here is CAIPAENTGELFF. Here the CDR3 DNA reads TGTGCCATACCCGCAGAGAACACCGGGGAGCTGTTTTTT.

This chain joins TRBV7-2 and TRBJ1-2, with TRBD1 matching over 7 bases. The V gene end was trimmed by 1 base and the J gene end by 8 bases; junction bases not matched to a gene: 10. The CDR3 is 15 amino acids. Germline CDR1 is SGHTA and CDR2 is FQGNSA. The DNA of the CDR3 is TGTGCCAGCAGCTTAGATCAGAGGGGGCCATGGGGCTACACCTTC. Its translation: CASSLDQRGPWGYTF.

The chain is built from TRBV7-6 and TRBJ2-7; 8 bases are a match to TRBD1. Per the germline V gene, CDR1 is SGHVS and CDR2 is FNYEAQ. Trimming at V came to 1 base and at J to 6 bases, leaving 5 bases not matched to a gene. The CDR3 is 14 amino acids. CDR3 DNA sequence: TGTGCCAGCAGCTTAGTTACAGGGGGACCCGAGCAGTACTTC. Its translation: CASSLVTGGPEQYF.

The V gene is TRBV19, the J gene TRBJ1-2; D unresolved. In germline, CDR1 is LNHDA, CDR2 SQIVND (reference sequence). This CDR3 is built from 16 residues. V dropped 2 bases and J dropped 7 bases, with 20 bases sitting between them. CDR3 loop: CASSINPQTFLGGYTF. The CDR3 nucleotides read TGTGCCAGTAGTATAAACCCACAGACCTTTCTGGGTGGCTACACCTTC.

This clone was counted a single time. J is TRBJ1-5 and V is TRBV16, with D possibly matching TRBD1 (6 bases). The V gene lost 4 bases and the J gene lost 3 bases, with 10 bases spanning the gap. Germline-derived CDR1 and CDR2 are KGHSY and FQNENV. The length of the CDR3 is 14 residues. Written as DNA, the CDR3 is TGTGCCAGCAGCCCCACAGGGCCCAATCAGCCCCAGCATTTT. This encodes CASSPTGPNQPQHF. The full variable domain, completed using reference TRBV16 and TRBJ1-5, is GEEVAQTPKHLVRGEGQKAKLYCAPIKGHSYVFWYQQVLKNEFKFLISFQNENVFDETGMPKERFSAKCLPNSPCSLEIQATKLEDSAVYFCASSPTGPNQPQHFGDGTRLSIL.

The chain joins TRBV7-9 to TRBJ2-1; D is possibly TRBD2 (6 bases). Trimming removed 4 bases at V and 0 bases at J, with 16 bases between. CDR3 length equals 17 residues. CDR1 and CDR2 from the germline V gene are SEHNR and FQNEAQ (reference sequence). CDR3 protein: CASSSGLADSSYNEQFF. The DNA for the CDR3 is TGTGCCAGCAGCTCGGGCTTAGCGGATAGCTCCTACAATGAGCAGTTCTTC.

This chain uses TRBV7-3 with TRBJ2-7, with D perhaps TRBD1 (6 bases). The CDR3 consists of 13 residues. Germline V gene data show CDR1 as SGHTA and CDR2 as FQGTGA. V lost 5 bases, J lost 5 bases, and 13 bases lay in between. CDR3 sequence (DNA): TGTGCCAGCAGCACCACAGGGCTCAACGAGCAGTACTTC. The encoded protein is CASSTTGLNEQYF.

This chain joins TRBV6-5 and TRBJ1-1; D is undetermined. V lost 2 bases to trimming and J lost 0 bases, with 7 bases between them. Looked up from germline, CDR1 is MNHEY and CDR2 is SVGAGI. The CDR3 loop spans 14 amino acids. CDR3 coding DNA: TGTGCCAGCAGTTACGGGCGGGTGAACACTGAAGCTTTCTTT. The encoded protein is CASSYGRVNTEAFF.

The genes are TRBV28 and TRBJ2-7; D uncertain. CDR1 is MDHEN, CDR2 SYDVKM, per germline. The length of the CDR3 is 13 residues. V dropped 6 bases and J dropped 6 bases, with 15 bases sitting between them. CDR3 sequence: CASSYSALGEQYF. The CDR3 DNA follows: TGTGCCAGCAGCTATAGTGCCCTTGGCGAGCAGTACTTC.

The CDR3 DNA reads TGTGCCAGCAGCCAGAAGGGGGCCGGAGGCACAGATACGCAGTATTTT. It specifies CASSQKGAGGTDTQYF. This chain uses TRBV4-2 with TRBJ2-3, with 7 bases aligning to TRBD1. The junction had 7 bases not matched to a gene; V was cut back by 3 bases and J by 1 base. CDR3 length equals 16 residues. Germline CDR1 LGHNA, CDR2 YNFKEQ.

The chain has TRBV30 and TRBJ2-3; 11 nucleotides agree with TRBD2. Trimming at V came to 3 bases and at J to 2 bases, leaving 4 bases not matched to a gene. This CDR3 region has 15 residues. CDR1 is GTSNPN and CDR2 is SVGIG in the germline V gene (reference sequence). The CDR3 region has the DNA TGTGCCTGGAGACCGACTAGCGGGAACACAGATACGCAGTATTTT. Protein: CAWRPTSGNTDTQYF.